Listed here is a single TCR beta chain. Antigen unknown. This sample stems from a study of T cell responses to AZD1222 COVID-19 vaccine. General observations from the study: Clonal diversity may have been underestimated in mostly white British donors.

TCRdb keeps only in-frame clones here, not all; method: immunoSEQ multiplex PCR. The sample has under 110,000 clones, around 91% seen once. Germline lookup yields CDR1 MNHEY and CDR2 SVGEGT. The CDR3 runs to 12 residues. V was shortened by 5 bases and J by 4 bases, with 8 bases between the two germline ends. This sequence originates from an adult who received the AZD1222 COVID-19 vaccine. The chain is built from TRBV6-2 or TRBV6-3 and TRBJ1-2, with unresolved D. This sample comprised peripheral blood, obtained 28 days after the second AZD1222 dose. The CDR3 nucleotides are TGTGCCAGCAGTCTTAGAACCTATGGCTACACCTTC. Translating gives CASSLRTYGYTF.